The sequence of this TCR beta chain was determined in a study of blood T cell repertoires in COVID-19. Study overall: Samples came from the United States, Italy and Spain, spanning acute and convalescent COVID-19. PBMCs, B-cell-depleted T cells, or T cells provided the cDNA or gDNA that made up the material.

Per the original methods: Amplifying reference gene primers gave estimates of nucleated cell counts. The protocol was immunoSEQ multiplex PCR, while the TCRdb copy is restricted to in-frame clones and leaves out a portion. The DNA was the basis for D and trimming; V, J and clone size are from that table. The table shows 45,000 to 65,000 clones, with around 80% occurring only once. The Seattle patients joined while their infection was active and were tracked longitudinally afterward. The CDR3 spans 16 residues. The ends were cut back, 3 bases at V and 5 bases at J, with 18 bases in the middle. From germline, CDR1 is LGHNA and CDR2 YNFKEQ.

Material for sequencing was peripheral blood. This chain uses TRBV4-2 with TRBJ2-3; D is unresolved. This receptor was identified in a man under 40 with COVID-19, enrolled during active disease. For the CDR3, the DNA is TGTGCCAGCAGCCAGAGCTGGGCCGTGCCCCAAGATACGCAGTATTTT. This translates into CASSQSWAVPQDTQYF.